Listed below are T cell receptor beta chains from one sample, sequenced in a study of T cells in Graves' hyperthyroidism and ophthalmopathy. Using its own MiXCR run on the multiplex PCR reads, TCRdb lists one record per CDR3 protein. The table includes roughly 640,000 distinct CDR3 sequences, approximately 15% detected once. Material: blood. Every receptor here comes from a woman aged 40 to 55 with Graves' ophthalmopathy. Both conserved end residues are part of each CDR3. The D gene is left open where the match is weak. Rows may omit the clone size; those that give it use once, few, many or a size class.

clone size: many
J gene: TRBJ2-3
V gene: TRBV5-1
D gene: NA
CDR3 protein: CASSWNTDTQYF
CDR3 DNA: TGCGCCAGCAGCTGGAACACAGATACGCAGTATTTT

clone size: many
J gene: TRBJ2-3
V gene: TRBV18
D gene: NA
CDR3 protein: CASSRPMDTDTQYF
CDR3 DNA: TGTGCCAGCTCACGCCCCATGGACACAGATACGCAGTATTTT

clone size: many
J gene: TRBJ1-1
V gene: TRBV2
D gene: TRBD1
CDR3 protein: CASFFDRESEAFF
CDR3 DNA: TGTGCCAGCTTTTTCGACAGGGAGAGTGAAGCTTTCTTT

clone size: many
J gene: TRBJ2-2
V gene: TRBV24-1
D gene: NA
CDR3 protein: CATSDATGLLTGELFF
CDR3 DNA: TGTGCCACCAGTGATGCGACAGGCCTCCTCACCGGGGAGCTGTTTTTT

clone size: few
J gene: TRBJ2-5
V gene: TRBV7-2
D gene: NA
CDR3 protein: CASSSPRLHSGTQYF
CDR3 DNA: TGTGCCAGCAGCTCGCCTCGACTACATTCGGGGACCCAGTACTTC

clone size: many
J gene: TRBJ1-2
V gene: TRBV2
D gene: NA
CDR3 protein: CASSESRGIGYGYTF
CDR3 DNA: TGTGCCAGCAGTGAGTCCAGGGGTATCGGCTATGGCTACACCTTC

clone size: many
J gene: TRBJ1-2
V gene: TRBV5-5
D gene: NA
CDR3 protein: CASSLVISGTKRIGYTF
CDR3 DNA: TGTGCCAGCAGCTTGGTTATATCCGGGACGAAGCGGATCGGCTACACCTTC

clone size: many
J gene: TRBJ2-7
V gene: TRBV2
D gene: NA
CDR3 protein: CASSETVTSGEQYF
CDR3 DNA: TGTGCCAGCAGTGAAACTGTTACTTCGGGCGAGCAGTACTTC

clone size: NA
J gene: TRBJ1-2
V gene: TRBV5-1
D gene: NA
CDR3 protein: CASYPDRAYTF
CDR3 DNA: TGCGCCAGCTATCCAGACCGCGCCTACACCTTC

clone size: many
J gene: TRBJ2-3
V gene: TRBV3-1
D gene: NA
CDR3 protein: CASRTGTFSTDTQYF
CDR3 DNA: TGTGCCAGCAGGACTGGGACATTTAGCACAGATACGCAGTATTTT

clone size: NA
J gene: TRBJ1-5
V gene: TRBV12-3/TRBV12-4
D gene: TRBD1
CDR3 protein: CASSFTGGMNQPQHF
CDR3 DNA: TGTGCCAGCAGTTTTACAGGGGGGATGAATCAGCCCCAGCATTTT

clone size: many
J gene: TRBJ2-3
V gene: TRBV20-1
D gene: TRBD2
CDR3 protein: CSARDPKVAGVTDYGGYF
CDR3 DNA: TGCAGTGCTAGAGATCCCAAGGTAGCGGGGGTGACTGACTACGGTGGGTATTTT

clone size: many
J gene: TRBJ1-3
V gene: TRBV7-2
D gene: NA
CDR3 protein: CASSLHGAGNTIYF
CDR3 DNA: TGTGCCAGCAGCTTACACGGGGCTGGAAACACCATATATTTT

clone size: many
J gene: TRBJ2-7
V gene: TRBV15
D gene: TRBD2
CDR3 protein: CATSRGGGGRTSYEQYF
CDR3 DNA: TGTGCCACCAGCAGAGGAGGCGGCGGGAGGACCTCCTACGAGCAGTACTTC

clone size: few
J gene: TRBJ1-5
V gene: TRBV7-8
D gene: NA
CDR3 protein: CASSIQGQPQHF
CDR3 DNA: TGTGCCAGCAGCATACAGGGCCAGCCCCAGCATTTT

clone size: many
J gene: TRBJ1-3
V gene: TRBV5-1
D gene: TRBD1
CDR3 protein: CASSPGQGWLSGNTIYF
CDR3 DNA: TGCGCCAGCAGCCCTGGACAGGGGTGGCTCTCTGGAAACACCATATATTTT

clone size: many
J gene: TRBJ2-3
V gene: TRBV2
D gene: TRBD1
CDR3 protein: CACKTGVATDTQYF
CDR3 DNA: TGTGCCTGTAAGACAGGGGTCGCCACAGATACGCAGTATTTT

clone size: once
J gene: TRBJ2-2
V gene: TRBV5-1
D gene: NA
CDR3 protein: CASSLGTVAGELFF
CDR3 DNA: TGCGCCAGCAGCTTGGGGACGGTGGCCGGGGAGCTGTTTTTT

clone size: NA
J gene: TRBJ2-1
V gene: TRBV28
D gene: NA
CDR3 protein: CASSPERSSYEQFF
CDR3 DNA: TGTGCCAGCAGTCCGGAGAGGAGCTCCTACGAGCAGTTCTTC

clone size: NA
J gene: TRBJ2-2
V gene: TRBV20-1
D gene: NA
CDR3 protein: CSAADKSTGELFF
CDR3 DNA: TGCAGTGCTGCGGACAAGTCCACCGGGGAGCTGTTTTTT

clone size: NA
J gene: TRBJ2-1
V gene: TRBV10-3
D gene: TRBD2
CDR3 protein: CATGLAVHNEQFF
CDR3 DNA: TGTGCCACGGGACTAGCGGTGCACAATGAGCAGTTCTTC

clone size: NA
J gene: TRBJ1-2
V gene: TRBV25-1
D gene: NA
CDR3 protein: CASTDGQFYGYTF
CDR3 DNA: TGTGCCAGCACAGATGGACAGTTCTATGGCTACACCTTC

clone size: many
J gene: TRBJ2-5
V gene: TRBV20-1
D gene: TRBD2
CDR3 protein: CSAIWASGVETQYF
CDR3 DNA: TGCAGTGCTATCTGGGCTAGCGGGGTGGAGACCCAGTACTTC

clone size: NA
J gene: TRBJ2-5
V gene: TRBV5-4
D gene: NA
CDR3 protein: CASSPRGGRYQETQYF
CDR3 DNA: TGTGCCAGCAGCCCGAGGGGGGGGCGGTACCAAGAGACCCAGTACTTC

clone size: NA
J gene: TRBJ2-1
V gene: TRBV27
D gene: NA
CDR3 protein: CASGAPIYNEQFF
CDR3 DNA: TGTGCCTCCGGCGCCCCTATATACAATGAGCAGTTCTTC

clone size: many
J gene: TRBJ1-1
V gene: TRBV5-1
D gene: NA
CDR3 protein: CASSQGQSAPEAFF
CDR3 DNA: TGCGCCAGCAGCCAGGGACAATCGGCCCCTGAAGCTTTCTTT

clone size: few
J gene: TRBJ2-2
V gene: TRBV7-9
D gene: NA
CDR3 protein: CASSLMGNSGELFF
CDR3 DNA: TGTGCCAGCAGCTTAATGGGGAACTCCGGGGAGCTGTTTTTT

clone size: NA
J gene: TRBJ2-3
V gene: TRBV15
D gene: NA
CDR3 protein: CATRSSGAGTDTQYF
CDR3 DNA: TGTGCCACCAGAAGCTCAGGGGCCGGCACAGATACGCAGTATTTT

clone size: NA
J gene: TRBJ2-3
V gene: TRBV5-1
D gene: NA
CDR3 protein: CASSLSGPDTQYF
CDR3 DNA: TGCGCCAGCAGCTTGAGCGGCCCAGATACGCAGTATTTT

clone size: many
J gene: TRBJ2-3
V gene: TRBV18
D gene: NA
CDR3 protein: CASSPRTDSTDTQYF
CDR3 DNA: TGTGCCAGCTCACCGAGGACAGACAGCACAGATACGCAGTATTTT

clone size: many
J gene: TRBJ1-5
V gene: TRBV12-3/TRBV12-4
D gene: NA
CDR3 protein: CASSPRLSGNQPQHF
CDR3 DNA: TGTGCCAGCAGTCCTCGGTTAAGTGGCAATCAGCCCCAGCATTTT